What follows are 26 T cell receptor beta chains derived from one specimen sequenced in a study of CD8 T cells in ankylosing spondylitis. TCRdb called the 5' RACE reads again in MiXCR, with one record for every CDR3 protein. The profile shows 250,000 to 350,000 distinct CDR3 sequences, 20% of them singletons. The specimen was blood, either unsorted or a sorted T cell fraction (not recorded which). The receptor source for this set is a male donor with ankylosing spondylitis or in good health (not recorded which).

For this clonotype: A read error may produce the germline difference seen at one junction end. The chain combines TRBV12-3 or TRBV12-4 with TRBJ1-4; D is unclear. CDR3 length: 13 residues. CDR3 protein: CANSSASNEKLFF. The CDR3, as DNA: TGTGCCAACAGTTCAGCAAGTAATGAAAAACTGTTTTTT.

This clonotype was observed a few times. V is TRBV20-1 and J is TRBJ1-2, with TRBD1 identical over 8 bases. The CDR3 sequence is 12 residues long. V shed 3 bases and J 6 bases; nucleotides not matched to a gene: 3. Germline V gives CDR1 DFQATT, CDR2 SNEGSKA (reference sequence). This chain's CDR3 is CSASPGGNGYTF. Here the CDR3 DNA reads TGCAGTGCTAGTCCAGGGGGCAATGGCTACACCTTC.

The chain joins TRBV7-2 to TRBJ2-3; 8 nucleotides agree with TRBD2. The CDR3 totals 15 residues. Losses at the gene ends were 1 base for V and 6 bases for J; bases not matched to a gene: 6. The germline gives CDR1 SGHTA, CDR2 FQGNSA. The CDR3 bases are TGTGCCAGCAGCTTAGAAACTAGCGGCGGGGATACGCAGTATTTT. Translation: CASSLETSGGDTQYF.

This clonotype was picked up a small number of times. This rearrangement joins TRBV15 to TRBJ2-7, with 7 bases lining up with TRBD1. CDR1 LNHNV and CDR2 YYDKDF come from the germline V gene (reference sequence). The CDR3 covers 14 residues. V was clipped by 0 bases and J by 3 bases; unmatched bases: 2. This CDR3 reads CATSRERGLYEQYV. DNA for the CDR3: TGTGCCACCAGCAGAGAAAGGGGGCTCTACGAGCAGTACGTC.

This clonotype was recorded many times. The rearrangement uses TRBV29-1 and TRBJ2-5, with 7 bases identical to TRBD1. J lost 3 bases, V lost 3 bases, and 4 bases had no gene match. The CDR3 contains 13 residues. The V gene's germline CDR1 is SQVTM and CDR2 ANQGSEA. CDR3 nucleotide sequence: TGCAGCGTTGATCGACAGGGAAAAGAGACCCAGTACTTC. It yields the protein CSVDRQGKETQYF.

CDR3 protein: CSARGTGGSTGELFF. The CDR3 DNA reads TGCAGCGCCCGAGGGACAGGGGGCTCCACCGGGGAGCTGTTTTTT. The V gene is TRBV29-1, the J gene TRBJ2-2; 12 bases align to TRBD1. Germline V lookup: CDR1 SQVTM, CDR2 ANQGSEA. V was clipped by 7 bases and J by 4 bases; unmatched bases: 7. This CDR3 has 15 amino acids.

This clonotype was found many times. V and J are TRBV20-1 and TRBJ1-5, with 7 bases aligning to TRBD1. CDR1 and CDR2 (germline): DFQATT, SNEGSKA (reference sequence). J lost 5 bases, V lost 6 bases, and 10 bases had no gene match. This CDR3 spans 14 amino acids. In DNA, the CDR3 is TGCAGTGCCAGGGAGGGGGCGCCGGATCAGCCCCAGCATTTT. It translates to CSAREGAPDQPQHF.

This rearrangement joins TRBV7-6 to TRBJ1-5; TRBD1 aligns across 7 bases. There are 16 residues in the CDR3. Trimming cost V 1 base and J 3 bases; bases outside gene matches: 6. Germline V gives CDR1 SGHVS, CDR2 FNYEAQ. CDR3 nucleotide sequence: TGTGCCAGCAGCTTAGAACCCAGGGGGTTCAATCAGCCCCAGCATTTT. Translated: CASSLEPRGFNQPQHF.

J is TRBJ1-1 and V is TRBV20-1, with D unclear. The CDR3 is 14 residues long. V was shortened by 4 bases and J by 0 bases, with 12 bases between the two germline ends. The germline CDR1 and CDR2 sequences are DFQATT and SNEGSKA (reference sequence). As DNA, the CDR3 is TGCAGTGCTACCCGGGCAGCCATGAACACTGAAGCTTTCTTT. Protein product: CSATRAAMNTEAFF.

The J gene is TRBJ2-2, the V gene TRBV5-1; D is possibly TRBD1 (5 bases). Germline-derived CDR1 and CDR2 are SGHRS and YFSETQ. The CDR3 has 16 residues. Deletions cut 2 bases from V and 4 bases from J, with 15 bases between. CDR3: CASSLVPDRSTGELFF. The CDR3 DNA sequence: TGCGCCAGCAGCTTAGTACCCGACAGATCCACCGGGGAGCTGTTTTTT.

This clonotype appeared a few times. The chain couples TRBV5-1 to TRBJ1-1; weak D call: TRBD1 (6 bases). V lost 4 bases and J lost 1, with 11 bases in between. The V gene's germline CDR1 is SGHRS and CDR2 YFSETQ. The CDR3 is 14 amino acids. The CDR3 DNA reads TGCGCCAGCAGCGGGGGGGGCTGGAACACTGAAGCTTTCTTT. It codes for CASSGGGWNTEAFF.

There are a few counts of this clonotype. The V gene is TRBV18, the J gene TRBJ1-4; TRBD1 matches 7 bases. V lost 2 bases and J lost 7; bases outside the gene matches: 10. In germline, CDR1 is KGHSH, CDR2 LQKENI. CDR3 length: 16 residues. CDR3 region: CASSPSRQGAGEKLFF. The CDR3 DNA is TGTGCCAGCTCACCATCGAGACAGGGCGCAGGTGAAAAACTGTTTTTT.

In regard to this clonotype: The CDR3 does not end in the conserved phenylalanine or tryptophan, so this is likely a read error. The chain employs TRBV18 and TRBJ1-1, with 9 bases identical to TRBD1. Germline V CDR1 and CDR2: KGHSH, LQKENI. Trimming at V came to 5 bases and at J to 4 bases, leaving 5 bases not matched to a gene. CDR3 length: 14 residues. In DNA, the CDR3 is TGTGCCAGCTCAGACACAGGGGGCGTCACTGAAGCTTTCTTA. This gives the protein CASSDTGGVTEAFL.

The CDR3 region is CASSESNSLGGYTF. CDR3 in DNA: TGTGCCAGCAGTGAATCGAACAGCTTGGGTGGCTACACCTTC. The chain couples TRBV2 to TRBJ1-2; no definite D call. Trimming cost V 2 bases and J 7 bases, with 14 bases left between them. CDR1 and CDR2 (germline): SNHLY, FYNNEI. The CDR3 length is 14 residues.

The chain has TRBV28 and TRBJ2-1; possibly TRBD1 for D (5 bases). Trimming shortened V by 7 bases and J by 14 bases, and 15 bases separated the two germline ends. The germline V gene encodes CDR1 MDHEN and CDR2 SYDVKM. The CDR3 loop spans 11 amino acids. As DNA, the CDR3 is TGTGCCAGCAACACAGCAGGGCTCGAGTTCTTC. Translated: CASNTAGLEFF.

The chain links TRBV5-6 to TRBJ2-7; 7 bases are a match to TRBD2. The junction had 6 bases not matched to a gene; V was cut back by 7 bases and J by 2 bases. Germline V gene data show CDR1 as SGHDT and CDR2 as YYEEEE. The CDR3 consists of 13 residues. This CDR3 is CASPLLAPYEQYV. The CDR3 region has the DNA TGTGCCAGCCCCTTACTAGCGCCCTACGAGCAGTACGTC.

As DNA, the CDR3 is TGTGCCAGCAGCTTTCCGACACCGGGACAGGGGGCCAGGGACACTGAAGCTTTCTTT. Protein sequence: CASSFPTPGQGARDTEAFF. This chain joins TRBV11-2 and TRBJ1-1, with 12 bases fitting TRBD1. Germline CDR1 and CDR2: SGHAT and FQNNGV. The CDR3 spans 19 residues. The V gene end was trimmed by 3 bases and the J gene end by 3 bases; junction bases not matched to a gene: 14.

This clonotype was observed a handful of times. The rearrangement links TRBV12-3 or TRBV12-4 to TRBJ1-4; 9 nucleotides match TRBD1. The CDR3 has 14 residues. With 6 bases clipped from V and 5 bases from J, the junction kept 4 bases outside the gene matches. The CDR3, as DNA: TGTGCCAGCAGACGGACAGGGGCGAATGAAAAACTGTTTTTT. This sequence encodes CASRRTGANEKLFF.

Only a few counts were recorded for this clonotype. The rearrangement uses TRBV20-1 and TRBJ1-5; a weak D match, TRBD1 (6 bases). Germline CDR1 DFQATT, CDR2 SNEGSKA (reference sequence). The CDR3 is made up of 15 amino acids. The V end was cut by 3 bases, the J end by 4 bases, with 16 bases between. CDR3 sequence (DNA): TGCAGTGCTAGTAATCCCCGGGGGGCGAATCAGCCCCAGCATTTT. It codes for CSASNPRGANQPQHF.

V gene TRBV4-2 combines with J gene TRBJ2-1; a possible D gene is TRBD2 (5 bases). V lost 3 bases and J 9 bases, leaving 12 bases between the germline ends. Germline V lookup: CDR1 LGHNA, CDR2 YNFKEQ. This CDR3 is built from 13 residues. The CDR3 protein is CASSHGVLSEQFF. CDR3 DNA: TGTGCCAGCAGCCACGGGGTCCTCTCTGAGCAGTTCTTC.

The chain carries TRBV29-1 and TRBJ2-1; 8 nucleotides align to TRBD2. V lost 2 bases and J lost 0; bases outside the gene matches: 3. CDR1 and CDR2 (germline): SQVTM, ANQGSEA. This CDR3 has 15 residues. CDR3 protein: CSVERSGSSYNEQFF. The CDR3 coding sequence is TGCAGCGTTGAAAGGAGCGGGAGCTCCTACAATGAGCAGTTCTTC.

V gene TRBV2 combines with J gene TRBJ1-2; no definite D call. The CDR3 totals 11 residues. Germline V lookup: CDR1 SNHLY, CDR2 FYNNEI. V lost 6 bases, J lost 12 bases, and 14 bases lay in between. DNA for the CDR3: TGTGCCAGCAGACCTGGGATCGGTGACACCTTC. Translation: CASRPGIGDTF.

The V and J genes are TRBV7-9 and TRBJ2-7; 14 bases fit TRBD2. After removal of 5 bases from V and 7 bases from J, the junction contained 7 bases not matched to a gene. Germline V gene lookup returns CDR1 SEHNR and CDR2 FQNEAQ (reference sequence). This CDR3 has 15 residues. DNA of the CDR3: TGTGCCAGCAGCGTGGGACTAGCGGGAGCGACAGAGCAGTACGTC. Protein sequence: CASSVGLAGATEQYV.

This clonotype has only one observation. This sequence may be a read error, since a much larger clone differs from it by one base. The CDR3 region is CASSLDSTSTDTPYF. The CDR3 bases are TGCGCCAGCAGCTTGGACTCAACTAGCACAGATACGCCGTATTTT. The chain uses TRBV5-1 and TRBJ2-3; D is possibly TRBD2 (6 bases). The CDR3 runs to 15 residues. CDR1 and CDR2 (germline): SGHRS, YFSETQ.

This clonotype was counted a few times. V is TRBV20-1 and J is TRBJ2-4; TRBD2 agrees at 7 bases. In germline, CDR1 is DFQATT, CDR2 SNEGSKA (reference sequence). The V segment lost 4 bases and the J segment 8 bases; nucleotides outside the gene matches: 23. This CDR3 has 18 amino acids. In DNA, the CDR3 is TGCAGTGCTATCGACGCTCGCTCGGGGGGTATGTTGGTAGACATTCAGTACTTC. Its protein product is CSAIDARSGGMLVDIQYF.

This clonotype has at least ten counts. V and J are TRBV9 and TRBJ1-4; possibly TRBD1 for D (5 bases). CDR3 size: 15 residues. From germline, CDR1 is SGDLS and CDR2 YYNGEE. V lost 5 bases, J lost 6 bases, and 17 bases lay in between. The CDR3: CASSNGLPRDEKLFF. CDR3 DNA sequence: TGTGCCAGCAGTAATGGTCTCCCCAGGGATGAAAAACTGTTTTTT.